The 16 T cell receptor beta chains below were found in one sample sequenced in a study of T-cell reconstitution after alpha-beta-depleted transplantation in children. Unique molecular identifiers were incorporated during preparation of the TCRbeta library. TCRdb reanalysed the PCR reads using MiXCR and keeps one entry per CDR3 protein. This sample has some 200,000 distinct CDR3 sequences, with approximately 10% found just once. The specimen was PBMCs from the stem cell graft donor, collected from the stem cell graft. The receptors here all came from a human donor who donated a stem cell graft to a child with acute lymphoblastic leukemia.

This clonotype showed up many times. This rearrangement joins TRBV6-1 to TRBJ2-7; D is uncertain. Germline values: CDR1 MNHNS, CDR2 SASEGT. V was trimmed by 7 bases and J by 0 bases, leaving 13 bases between them. The length of the CDR3 is 14 residues. The CDR3 region has the DNA TGTGCCAGCACTACCAGGACCGGCTCCTACGAGCAGTACTTC. It encodes CASTTRTGSYEQYF.

There are many counts of this clonotype. V and J are TRBV5-1 and TRBJ2-1, with unresolved D. This CDR3 spans 13 amino acids. Germline loops: CDR1 SGHRS, CDR2 YFSETQ. V was pared by 0 bases and J by 9 bases, with 10 bases between. CDR3 sequence: CASSLEITGEQFF. DNA for the CDR3: TGCGCCAGCAGCTTGGAAATAACCGGTGAGCAGTTCTTC.

This clonotype has a handful of counts. The rearrangement links TRBV10-3 to TRBJ1-2; D is unclear. V gave up 3 bases and J gave up 0 bases, with 14 bases separating them. Germline CDR1 is ENHRY and CDR2 is SYGVKD. CDR3 size: 16 residues. This CDR3 is CAISDWGEPSNYGYTF. CDR3 DNA: TGTGCCATCAGTGATTGGGGAGAGCCCTCTAACTATGGCTACACCTTC.

This chain connects TRBV11-2 to TRBJ1-5, with TRBD1 identical over 7 bases. This CDR3 is built from 15 residues. Per germline, CDR1 SGHAT and CDR2 FQNNGV. Losses at the gene ends were 1 base for V and 7 bases for J; bases not matched to a gene: 7. The CDR3 DNA sequence: TGTGCCAGCAGCTTAGGCGACAGGGCGGAGCAGCCCCAGCATTTT. Translation gives CASSLGDRAEQPQHF. The complete variable domain, with remaining parts taken from reference TRBV11-2 and TRBJ1-5, reads EAGVAQSPRYKIIEKRQSVAFWCNPISGHATLYWYQQILGQGPKLLIQFQNNGVVDDSQLPKDRFSAERLKGVDSTLKIQPAKLEDSAVYLCASSLGDRAEQPQHFGDGTRLSIL.

This clonotype has a handful of counts. The chain couples TRBV6-1 to TRBJ1-2; the match to TRBD1 covers 9 bases. This CDR3 has 16 amino acids. Per the germline V gene, CDR1 is MNHNS and CDR2 is SASEGT. The trim removed 4 bases at V and 2 bases at J, leaving 8 bases unmatched. The CDR3 DNA sequence: TGTGCCAGCAGTGCCCCATCGGGACAGGGAAACTATGGCTACACCTTC. Its protein product is CASSAPSGQGNYGYTF.

This clonotype came up a few times. V is TRBV10-3 and J is TRBJ2-1; 8 bases are a match to TRBD1. The CDR3 totals 15 residues. The V and J ends lost 7 bases and 7 bases, in that order; junction bases with no gene match: 12. Germline V gene sequence: CDR1 ENHRY, CDR2 SYGVKD. The CDR3 sequence: CAINDPGGEANEQFF. CDR3 DNA: TGTGCCATCAACGATCCAGGGGGCGAAGCAAATGAGCAGTTCTTC.

The V gene is TRBV12-3 or TRBV12-4, the J gene TRBJ1-1, with D perhaps matching TRBD1 (6 bases). V shed 6 bases and J shed 0 bases, with 29 bases lying between them. CDR3 length: 20 amino acids. The chain's CDR3 is CASSLFTRGARARMNTEAFF. Here the CDR3 DNA reads TGTGCCAGCAGCCTATTCACTCGGGGGGCGCGGGCCCGTATGAACACTGAAGCTTTCTTT.

This clonotype came up many times. The chain couples TRBV15 to TRBJ1-2; 9 bases agree with TRBD1. The CDR3 loop spans 16 amino acids. After removal of 3 bases from V and 1 base from J, the junction contained 6 bases not matched to a gene. Per germline, CDR1 LNHNV and CDR2 YYDKDF (reference sequence). The CDR3 DNA sequence: TGTGCCACCAGCAGTGGGGACAGGGAGATTAACTATGGCTACACCTTC. It encodes CATSSGDREINYGYTF.

This clonotype was found a few times. The chain combines TRBV5-4 with TRBJ2-7, with TRBD2 matching 7 bases. The CDR3 extends over 14 amino acids. V lost 0 bases, J lost 3 bases, and 3 bases stayed unmatched. Germline V gene sequence: CDR1 SGHNT, CDR2 YYREEE (reference sequence). The DNA for the CDR3 is TGTGCCAGCAGCTTGGCCAGCGGGGACTACGAGCAGTACTTC. It encodes CASSLASGDYEQYF.

J is TRBJ1-1 and V is TRBV7-2, with D hard to call. This CDR3 region has 14 residues. V gave up 0 bases and J gave up 0 bases, with 5 bases separating them. Germline CDR1 is SGHTA and CDR2 is FQGNSA. The CDR3 loop reads CASSLAVLNTEAFF. DNA for the CDR3: TGTGCCAGCAGCTTAGCGGTGCTGAACACTGAAGCTTTCTTT.

This clonotype was found many times. The V call is TRBV25-1, the J call TRBJ2-7; TRBD1 is a possible D gene (5 bases). This CDR3 comprises 14 residues. CDR1 is MGHDK, CDR2 SYGVNS, per germline. Trimming stripped 5 bases from V and 2 bases from J, with 13 bases between. CDR3 amino acids: CASSTTGSAYEQYF. CDR3 in DNA: TGTGCCAGCAGTACCACAGGTTCTGCCTACGAGCAGTACTTC.

This clonotype was seen repeatedly, ten times or more. The chain has TRBV5-4 and TRBJ2-5; 11 bases map to TRBD2. Germline trimming cut 3 bases from V and 3 bases from J; bases unmatched to any gene: 13. Germline-derived CDR1 and CDR2 are SGHNT and YYREEE (reference sequence). The CDR3 covers 18 residues. CDR3 nucleotides: TGTGCCAGCAGCTCAGAGGCAAATAGCGGGGGGGGAAAAGAGACCCAGTACTTC. It yields the protein CASSSEANSGGGKETQYF.

This chain connects TRBV10-2 to TRBJ1-2; D perhaps matches TRBD1 (6 bases). V was trimmed by 3 bases and J by 3 bases, leaving 8 bases between them. Germline CDR1 is WSHSY and CDR2 is SAAADI. The length of the CDR3 is 13 residues. The CDR3 spells CASSDNRDYGYTF. The CDR3 DNA reads TGCGCCAGCAGTGATAACAGGGACTATGGCTACACCTTC.

This clonotype has more than one count but fewer than ten. Here the CDR3 reads CSARGGDFSGANVLTF. CDR3 coding DNA: TGCAGTGCGAGGGGCGGGGACTTCTCTGGGGCCAACGTCCTGACTTTC. This chain links TRBV20-1 with TRBJ2-6; weak D call: TRBD2 (6 bases). Germline V lookup: CDR1 DFQATT, CDR2 SNEGSKA (reference sequence). V lost 6 bases and J 0 bases, leaving 15 bases between the germline ends. This CDR3 comprises 16 residues.

This clonotype was detected ten times or more. The rearrangement uses TRBV27 and TRBJ2-7; D ambiguous. Germline CDR1 reads MNHEY; CDR2 reads SMNVEV (reference sequence). The germline V and J ends were trimmed by 3 bases and 5 bases, with 11 bases remaining between them. This CDR3 contains 13 residues. Written as DNA, the CDR3 is TGTGCCAGCAGTTTGAAATTCGGGCACGAGCAGTACTTC. This encodes CASSLKFGHEQYF.

This clonotype was counted at least ten times. The DNA for the CDR3 is TGCGCCAGCAACGACGGGGGAACGGGGGGTGAGCAGTTCTTC. The encoded protein is CASNDGGTGGEQFF. This chain uses TRBV10-1 with TRBJ2-1; TRBD2 aligns across 7 bases. V trimming: 7 bases; J trimming: 9 bases; junction bases outside the gene matches: 12. Germline CDR1 WNHNN, CDR2 SYGVQD (reference sequence). There are 14 residues in the CDR3.